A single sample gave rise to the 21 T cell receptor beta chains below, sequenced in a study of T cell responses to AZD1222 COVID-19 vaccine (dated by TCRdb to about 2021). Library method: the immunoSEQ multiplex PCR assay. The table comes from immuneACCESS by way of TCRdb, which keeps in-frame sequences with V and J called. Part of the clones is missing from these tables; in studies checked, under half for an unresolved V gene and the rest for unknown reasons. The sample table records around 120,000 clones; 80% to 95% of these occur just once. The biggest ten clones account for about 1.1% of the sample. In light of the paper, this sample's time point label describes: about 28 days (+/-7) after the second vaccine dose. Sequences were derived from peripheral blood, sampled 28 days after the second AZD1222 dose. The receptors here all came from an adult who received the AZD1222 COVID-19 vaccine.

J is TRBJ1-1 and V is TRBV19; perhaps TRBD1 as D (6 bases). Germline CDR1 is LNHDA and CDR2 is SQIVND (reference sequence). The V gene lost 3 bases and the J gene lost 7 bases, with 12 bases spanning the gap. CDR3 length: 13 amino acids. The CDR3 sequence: CASSIGGRGEAFF. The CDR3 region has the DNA TGTGCCAGTAGTATTGGGGGGCGCGGTGAAGCTTTCTTT.

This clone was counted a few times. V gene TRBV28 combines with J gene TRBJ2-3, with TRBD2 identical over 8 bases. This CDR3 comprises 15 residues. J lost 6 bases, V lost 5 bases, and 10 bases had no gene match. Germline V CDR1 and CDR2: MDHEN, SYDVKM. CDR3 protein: CASSPPSGSMDTQYF. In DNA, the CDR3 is TGTGCCAGCAGTCCCCCAAGCGGGAGCATGGATACGCAGTATTTT.

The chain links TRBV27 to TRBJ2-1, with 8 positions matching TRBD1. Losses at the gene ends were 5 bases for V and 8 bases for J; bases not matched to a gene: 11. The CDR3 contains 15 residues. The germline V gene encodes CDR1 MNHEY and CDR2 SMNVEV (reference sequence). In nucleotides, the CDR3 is TGTGCCAGCAGTACTATACTCGGGACAGGTTATGAGCAGTTCTTC. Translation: CASSTILGTGYEQFF.

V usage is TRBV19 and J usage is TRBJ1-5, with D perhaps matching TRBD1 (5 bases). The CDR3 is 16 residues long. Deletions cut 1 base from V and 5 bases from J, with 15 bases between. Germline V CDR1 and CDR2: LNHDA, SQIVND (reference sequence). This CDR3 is CASSIGVGRDYQPQHF. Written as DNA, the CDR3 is TGTGCCAGTAGTATAGGGGTCGGCAGGGACTATCAGCCCCAGCATTTT.

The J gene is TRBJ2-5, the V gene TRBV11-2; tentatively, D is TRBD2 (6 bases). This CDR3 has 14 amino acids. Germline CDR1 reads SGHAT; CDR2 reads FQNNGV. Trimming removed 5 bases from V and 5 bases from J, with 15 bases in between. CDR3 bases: TGTGCCAGCAGCCTCTCAGTAGGGAGGGAGACCCAGTACTTC. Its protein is CASSLSVGRETQYF.

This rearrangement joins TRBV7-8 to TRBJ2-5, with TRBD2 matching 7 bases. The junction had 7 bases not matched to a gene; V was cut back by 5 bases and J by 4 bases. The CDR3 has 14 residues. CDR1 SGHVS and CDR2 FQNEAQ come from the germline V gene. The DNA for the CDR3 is TGTGCCAGCAGCCGAGGACTAGGTGGAGAGACCCAGTACTTC. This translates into CASSRGLGGETQYF.

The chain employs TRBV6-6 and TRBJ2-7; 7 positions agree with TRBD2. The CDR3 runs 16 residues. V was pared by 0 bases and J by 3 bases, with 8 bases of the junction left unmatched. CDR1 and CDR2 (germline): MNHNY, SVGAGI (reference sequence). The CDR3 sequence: CASSYSMASGVYEQYF. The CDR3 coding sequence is TGTGCCAGCAGTTACTCGATGGCTAGCGGAGTCTACGAGCAGTACTTC.

Here the CDR3 DNA reads TGTGCCAGCAGTTATTGGGGCAGGGAAGATGAAAAACTGTTTTTT. This sequence encodes CASSYWGREDEKLFF. The V call is TRBV6-5, the J call TRBJ1-4; weak D call: TRBD1 (5 bases). V gave up 3 bases and J gave up 6 bases, with 14 bases separating them. This CDR3 spans 15 amino acids. CDR1 and CDR2 from the germline V gene are MNHEY and SVGAGI.

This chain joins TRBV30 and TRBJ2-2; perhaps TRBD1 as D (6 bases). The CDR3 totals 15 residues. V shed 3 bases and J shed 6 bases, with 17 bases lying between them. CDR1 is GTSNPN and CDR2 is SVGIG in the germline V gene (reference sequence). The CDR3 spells CAWSHPGVGAGELFF. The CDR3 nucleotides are TGTGCCTGGAGCCACCCAGGGGTAGGGGCCGGGGAGCTGTTTTTT. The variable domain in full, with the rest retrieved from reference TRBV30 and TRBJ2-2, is SQTIHQWPATLVQPVGSPLSLECTVEGTSNPNLYWYRQAAGRGLQLLFYSVGIGQISSEVPQNLSASRPQDRQFILSSKKLLLSDSGFYLCAWSHPGVGAGELFFGEGSRLTVL.

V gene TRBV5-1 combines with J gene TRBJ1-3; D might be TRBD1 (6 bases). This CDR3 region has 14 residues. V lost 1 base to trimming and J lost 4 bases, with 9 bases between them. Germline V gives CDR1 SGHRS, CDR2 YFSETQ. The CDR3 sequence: CASSLLQGGNTIYF. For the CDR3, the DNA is TGCGCCAGCAGCTTGTTACAGGGCGGAAACACCATATATTTT.

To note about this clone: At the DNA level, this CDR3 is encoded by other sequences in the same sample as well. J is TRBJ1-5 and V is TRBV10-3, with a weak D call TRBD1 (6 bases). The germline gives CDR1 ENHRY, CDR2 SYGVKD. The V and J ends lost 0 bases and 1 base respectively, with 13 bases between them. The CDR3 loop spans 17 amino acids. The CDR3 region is CAISESSARGSNQPQHF. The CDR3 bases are TGTGCCATCAGTGAGTCAAGTGCGAGGGGGAGCAATCAGCCCCAGCATTTT.

The CDR3 nucleotides read TGTGCCATAAGTACGTCTAGCACAGATACGCAGTATTTT. As protein: CAISTSSTDTQYF. The chain links TRBV10-3 to TRBJ2-3; D is undetermined. The V and J ends lost 9 bases and 0 bases respectively, with 10 bases between them. Germline assignment: CDR1 ENHRY and CDR2 SYGVKD. The CDR3 consists of 13 residues.

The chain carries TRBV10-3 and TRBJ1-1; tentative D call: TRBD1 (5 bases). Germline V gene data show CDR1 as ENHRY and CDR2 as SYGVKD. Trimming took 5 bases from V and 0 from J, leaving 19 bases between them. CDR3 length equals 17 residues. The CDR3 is CAISFASAGSMNTEAFF. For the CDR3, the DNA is TGTGCCATCAGTTTCGCTTCCGCAGGGTCCATGAACACTGAAGCTTTCTTT.

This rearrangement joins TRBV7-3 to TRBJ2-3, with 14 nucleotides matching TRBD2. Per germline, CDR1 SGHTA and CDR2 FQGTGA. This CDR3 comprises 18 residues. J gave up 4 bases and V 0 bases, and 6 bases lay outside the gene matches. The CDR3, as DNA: TGTGCCAGCAGCTTAACGGGACTAGCGGGAGTTACGTCAGATACGCAGTATTTT. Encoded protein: CASSLTGLAGVTSDTQYF.

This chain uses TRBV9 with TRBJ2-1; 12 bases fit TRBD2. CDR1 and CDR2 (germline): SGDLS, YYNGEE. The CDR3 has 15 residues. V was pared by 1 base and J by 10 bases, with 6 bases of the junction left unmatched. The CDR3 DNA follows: TGTGCCAGCAGCGTACTAGCGGGAGGGCAGGGCGAGCAGTTCTTC. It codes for CASSVLAGGQGEQFF.

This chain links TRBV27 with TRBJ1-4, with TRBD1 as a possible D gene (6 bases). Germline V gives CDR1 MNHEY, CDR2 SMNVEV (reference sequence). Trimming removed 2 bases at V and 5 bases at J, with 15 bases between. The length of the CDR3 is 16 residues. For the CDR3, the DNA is TGTGCCAGCAGTTTAGGGGGGGCAGGAAGGAATGAAAAACTGTTTTTT. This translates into CASSLGGAGRNEKLFF.

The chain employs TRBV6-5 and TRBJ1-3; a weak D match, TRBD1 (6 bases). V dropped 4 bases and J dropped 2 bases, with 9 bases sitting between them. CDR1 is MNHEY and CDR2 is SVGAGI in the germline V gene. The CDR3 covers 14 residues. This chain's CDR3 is CASSFEGAGNTIYF. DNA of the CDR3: TGTGCCAGCAGTTTCGAGGGGGCTGGAAACACCATATATTTT.

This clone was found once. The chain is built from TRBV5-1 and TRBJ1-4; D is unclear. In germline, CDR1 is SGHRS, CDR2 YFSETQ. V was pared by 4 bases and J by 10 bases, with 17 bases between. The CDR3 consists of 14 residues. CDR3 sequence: CASSPRTGGGKLFF. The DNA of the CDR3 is TGCGCCAGCAGCCCGAGGACGGGCGGTGGAAAACTGTTTTTT.

In DNA, the CDR3 is TGTGCCAGCAGTTCATGGCAGGACCATCAGCCCCAGCATTTT. Amino acid sequence: CASSSWQDHQPQHF. This chain uses TRBV6-2 or TRBV6-3 with TRBJ1-5; D is ambiguous. There are 14 residues in the CDR3. V was pared by 4 bases and J by 5 bases, with 12 bases between. The germline V gene encodes CDR1 MNHEY and CDR2 SVGEGT.

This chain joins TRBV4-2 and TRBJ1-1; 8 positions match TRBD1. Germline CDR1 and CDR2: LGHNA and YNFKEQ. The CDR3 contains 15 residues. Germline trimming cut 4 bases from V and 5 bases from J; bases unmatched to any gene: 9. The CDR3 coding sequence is TGTGCCAGCAGCCCGGCCGGGACAGGCGCGACTGAAGCTTTCTTT. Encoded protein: CASSPAGTGATEAFF.

The CDR3: CASSLMTLYEQYF. The CDR3 nucleotides read TGTGCCAGCAGCTTAATGACCCTCTACGAGCAGTACTTC. This rearrangement joins TRBV7-2 to TRBJ2-7; no definite D call. Germline values: CDR1 SGHTA, CDR2 FQGNSA. Trimming took 2 bases from V and 3 from J, leaving 8 bases between them. This CDR3 has 13 residues.